The present T cell receptor beta chain was sequenced within a study of cytomegalovirus exposure and HLA in healthy donors (dated by TCRdb to 2016 to 2017). Turning to the overall study: In an earlier analysis of some 550 of the donors, 250 to 350 Gb of sequence data and 120 million or so unique TCR beta sequences from about 190 million T cells were reported. Roughly 300 gigabases of sequencing data and tens of millions of unique TCR sequences were included in an early release covering several hundred HLA-typed donors. Of the 300 to 500 genotyped donors, less than 85% were placed in the genetic ancestry cluster associated with self-reported Caucasian donors. The study was designed to test whether signatures of past pathogen exposure could be identified by cataloging public T cell receptors. The study used immunosequencing to profile the T cell repertoires of 600 to 850 subjects and linked those repertoires to cytomegalovirus serostatus. Along with the 666-subject first cohort, a separate validation cohort of around 110 different subjects was used. High-throughput TCR immunosequencing, statistical association of individual TCRs with disease status, and machine learning were combined to predict cytomegalovirus infection status. A later analysis re-analyzed previously published TCR beta repertoires from about 730 donors and added high-resolution HLA genotyping to study TCR occurrence patterns. Rather than drawing on any new phenotypic data, the later analysis identified candidate immune exposures from TCR beta sequences and the way those sequences occurred across donors. An earlier analysis of several hundred of the donors applied high-throughput TCR beta sequencing to assess whether each TCR beta V gene segment acted as functional or pseudogenic. Donor age, sex, ethnicity and CMV serostatus were collected together with the repertoire data. A later genetic analysis used genome-wide SNP genotypes for about 65% of the roughly 670 donors, treating that subset as a discovery cohort. All discovery cohort repertoires had been generated using a single sequencing platform. Both class I and class II loci were covered by HLA typing, at four-digit resolution. The number of donors typed differed by locus, with about 629-630 for A, B, C, DRB1 and DQB1, roughly 520 for DQA1, some 570 for DPA1, and some 450 for DPB1. Four to six DR-DQ haplotypes were handled as single units for association and clustering because linkage in the cohort was strong. Among several hundred genotyped donors of the cohort, an average of approximately 200,000 unique TCR beta nucleotide sequences was sequenced per donor, of which approximately 18% were non-productive.

The CDR3 runs 15 residues from the cysteine to the phenylalanine. Only the CDR3 part of the read is kept: 45 bases, read in frame from the first base. Trimming removed 1 base from V and 7 bases from J; the gene matches leave 4 bases unexplained. Looking up the germline V gene (reference sequence) yields CDR1 SGHKS and CDR2 YYEKEE. In total, 666 healthy bone marrow donors made up the cohort. Cohort members were all nominally healthy when sampled, although unrecorded immune exposures were likely present. The donor was CMV seropositive and belonged to the group of 250 to 300 seropositive cohort members. A peripheral blood sample was provided by each donor, and peripheral blood mononuclear cells were used for TCR beta sequencing. Genomic DNA extraction from the blood cell samples was performed with the Qiagen DNeasy Blood Extraction Kit. The library came from the immunoSEQ multiplex PCR assay. A mixture of 60 forward primers for TCR Vbeta segments and 13 reverse primers for TCR Jbeta segments was used in the multiplex PCR. Amplification of the CDR3 region of rearranged TCR beta genes was performed with a multiplex PCR assay on genomic DNA. On the Illumina HiSeq System, the amplified TCR beta libraries were sequenced as 87-base-pair reads. The authors' analysis ran thus. A later analysis tallied 80 million to 95 million unique TCR beta chains across the 700 or so repertoires, and approximately 11 million of those chains were shared by two or more donors. To remove PCR and sequencing errors, raw reads were error-corrected and collapsed into unique sequences using a nearest-neighbor algorithm that merged closely related sequences. Alignment of CDR3 sequences to IMGT reference sequences was used to assign V, D and J gene segments. Each retained sequence needed at least a six-nucleotide match to both a V gene segment and a J gene segment. A rearrangement was called productive if the CDR3 had no stop codons and remained in frame with V and J, and every other rearrangement was called non-productive. Following IMGT convention, CDR3 was defined as the stretch from the second conserved V-encoded cysteine to the conserved J-encoded phenylalanine. The earlier analysis of fewer than 700 of the donors excluded sequences that lacked an unambiguous match to a single V gene segment. An earlier analysis of several hundred of the donors called V segments functional above 56.7% productive rearrangements and segregating when the between-donor standard deviation exceeded 5%. A statistical classification framework was developed to diagnose cytomegalovirus status using the catalog of TCR beta chain sequences. V and J gene assignment, in a later analysis, came from comparing TCR nucleotide sequences with IMGT/GENE-DB human TR gene sequences. Using the TCRdist pipeline, a later analysis assigned CDR3 sequences along with most-parsimonious VDJ recombination scenarios. A later analysis defined each TCR beta chain by its CDR3 amino acid sequence plus V-gene family, and excluded reads lacking a unique V-gene family. A later analysis removed several hundred highly shared, low-generation-probability nucleotide sequences to deal with suspected cross-contamination and a sequencing artifact. In a later analysis, a clonal expansion index for each public chain was calculated from normalized within-repertoire ranks of inferred template counts. A later analysis computed generation probabilities with a VDJ recombination model fitted to out-of-frame rearrangements, and checked the results against IGoR. A later analysis scored TCR-TCR, TCR-HLA and TCR-CMV co-occurrence with hypergeometric tests, applying a repertoire-size bias correction to TCR pairs. False discovery rates were estimated in a later analysis by permuting HLA or CMV assignments 20 times. In a later analysis, co-occurring TCRs were grouped using DBSCAN, with TCRdist sequence similarity added in when clustering inside HLA-allele-positive subsets. Co-occurrence clustering excluded repertoires with fewer than 30,000 or more than 120,000 public chains, plus five with anomalous nucleotide sharing. TCRdb took this table from immuneACCESS and kept in-frame rearrangements with V and J called. Such tables lack part of the clones; where checked against another copy, unresolved V genes explain under half of the gap, and the rest is unexplained. V and J calls and clone size are those listed in that table; D and trimming were worked out from the DNA. The table for this sample lists about 130,000 clones; roughly 78% of them were counted only once. Of the sample, approximately 6.2% is held by the ten largest clones.

As to this clone: No cognate antigen has been identified for it. No much larger clone exists at a distance of one base, and base qualities are not known.

The full study reports these points: A further reported finding was that TCR beta sequences accurately predicted the HLA-A and HLA-B alleles for most subjects in the first cohort. In the study, 164 TCR beta chains were listed as associated with cytomegalovirus. Strong co-occurrence of HLA alleles, especially DR and DQ, made assigning TCR associations to individual alleles difficult. In an earlier analysis of some 640 of the donors, most TCR beta V segments were observed in productive rearrangements about 87% or about 30% of the time, broadly matching IMGT annotations. V-gene and J-gene trimming of TCR beta chains was associated with a missense DCLRE1C variant in a later genetic analysis, and the association was replicated in an independent cohort. In a later analysis, most CMV-associated TCR beta chains were found to appear HLA-restricted, with HLA associations seemingly driven largely by CMV exposure. According to a later genetic analysis, donors in an Asian-associated ancestry cluster had fewer N-insertions in productive TCRs than the approximately 630-donor mean. CMV serostatus was the only immune exposure information available for the cohort. Because counts were too low, 15 to 20 rarely observed V segments, including chromosome 9 orphons, were excluded from the earlier analysis of 587 of the donors. The cohort was sequenced for TCR beta chains only, and without alpha or paired-chain data the features that could be detected were limited. The 87-base-pair reads could not distinguish some IMGT-functional V segments, including TRBV6-2 and TRBV6-3, so those segments were excluded. In a later analysis, TCR association rates were found to vary across HLA loci, with the most associated TCRs seen for DRB1 alleles and the fewest for HLA-C alleles. In a later analysis, HLA-associated TCR beta chains were found to be more clonally expanded and to have lower generation probabilities than equally common non-associated chains. The presence/absence analyses assumed that sequencing depth was roughly uniform across donors, and that assumption may not be true. Several of the top co-occurrence clusters appeared to be linked to parvovirus B19, influenza, CMV and Epstein-Barr virus, according to a later analysis. Correlated functional status among segregating V segments might reflect linkage disequilibrium, but an unknown experimental factor could not be ruled out. Across donors, most TCR sequences were observed very rarely, whereas some public TCRs were present in many individuals. A cluster of highly shared sequence variants was judged likely to be a technical artifact of the sequencing pipeline. HLA typing was unavailable for some donors at each locus, so association tests used only the typed subset. The classifier was reported to diagnose cytomegalovirus status with high specificity and sensitivity in both the original cohort and the validation cohort. A later analysis associated roughly 17,000 TCR beta sequences with specific HLA alleles at a false discovery rate of 0.05. It was suggested by the authors that the approach could potentially be generalized to other disease states and immunological phenotypes. In vitro tests confirmed that a few of the cytomegalovirus-associated TCR beta chains recognize cytomegalovirus antigens.

This clonotype was sampled from a man aged 35 to 55 in good health and CMV-seropositive. The sample was PBMCs. The chain is made from TRBV5-5 and TRBJ1-5, with 11 bases aligning to TRBD1. The sequenced DNA is TGTGCCAGCAGCTTGTGGACAGGGGGCAGGCAGCCCCAGCATTTT. This gives the protein CASSLWTGGRQPQHF.